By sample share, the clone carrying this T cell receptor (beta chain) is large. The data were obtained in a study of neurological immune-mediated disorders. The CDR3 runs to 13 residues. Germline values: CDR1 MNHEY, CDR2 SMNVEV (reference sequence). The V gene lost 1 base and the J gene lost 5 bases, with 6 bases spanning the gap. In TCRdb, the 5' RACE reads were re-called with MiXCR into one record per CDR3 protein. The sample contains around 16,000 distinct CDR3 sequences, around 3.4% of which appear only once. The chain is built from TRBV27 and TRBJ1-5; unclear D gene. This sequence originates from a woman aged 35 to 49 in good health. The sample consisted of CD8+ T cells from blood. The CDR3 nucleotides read TGTGCCAGCAGTTTATTAGGTGATCAGCCCCAGCATTTT. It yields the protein CASSLLGDQPQHF.